These T cell receptor beta chains were read from a single sample in a study of OX40 agonist ivuxolimab in advanced cancers. Produced via immunoSEQ multiplex PCR; TCRdb's table is partial and in-frame only. This table holds around 54,000 clones, roughly 90% found once. The sequencing here drew on CD4+ or CD8+ T cells sorted from blood, taken in a trial of the OX40 agonist ivuxolimab. These receptors all stem from an adult with an advanced solid tumor such as melanoma, head and neck, liver or kidney cancer. Both conserved end residues are trimmed from each CDR3.

v_call	j_call	cdr3_aa
TRBV29-1	TRBJ2-1	GGEENEQF
TRBV29-1	TRBJ2-5	SALYLETQY
TRBV5-6	TRBJ2-1	ASSLTADSGTPLEQF
TRBV6-5	TRBJ1-5	ASRRLYGNQPQH
TRBV5-4	TRBJ1-4	ASSYSGTGSGKLF
TRBV28	TRBJ1-4	ASSFRGLSSGELF
TRBV11-2	TRBJ2-7	ASSLDQNSLYEQY
TRBV7-6	TRBJ2-7	ASSPTLNLYEQY
TRBV27	TRBJ2-2	ASSLTGFGELF
TRBV11-2	TRBJ2-7	ASSFGGGPYEQY
TRBV28	TRBJ1-5	ASSREDSNQPQH
TRBV7-8	TRBJ2-1	ASSLGYLAVFYNEQF
TRBV5-6	TRBJ2-1	ASSLEPGAYNEQF
TRBV27	TRBJ2-5	ASSPLPGPQETQY
TRBV19	TRBJ1-1	ASSIAQGMNTEAF
TRBV11-2	TRBJ2-7	ASSLGGDTYEQY
TRBV30	TRBJ1-1	AWSAGQGAEAF
TRBV5-8	TRBJ2-5	ASSLPGQETQY
TRBV5-1	TRBJ2-2	ASSLEGSFPGELF
TRBV30	TRBJ1-5	AWSVGSNQPQH
TRBV19	TRBJ1-5	ASSIGNQPQH
TRBV9	TRBJ2-2	ASSVLGSAGELF
TRBV4-1	TRBJ1-1	ASSQNAGENTEAF
TRBV19	TRBJ1-2	ASSRQGTPHYT
TRBV19	TRBJ2-7	ASSMGGEYYEQY
TRBV7-6	TRBJ1-5	ASSLGVGLNQPQH
TRBV5-8	TRBJ1-2	ASSLGQGVGYGYT
TRBV25-1	TRBJ1-1	ASSEGTHRNTEAF
TRBV9	TRBJ1-1	ASSADRMNTEAF
TRBV4-3	TRBJ2-1	ASSLDSPLAGGPGNEQF
TRBV4-2	TRBJ2-1	ASSQGVAGEQF
TRBV29-1	TRBJ2-3	SVEQEPTSTDTQY
TRBV9	TRBJ2-7	ASSELDSYYEQY
TRBV5-6	TRBJ2-7	ASSFGGLAGVYEQY
TRBV4-3	TRBJ2-3	ASSQARGGPTDTQY
TRBV28	TRBJ2-6	ASSLPAGVESGANVLT
TRBV19	TRBJ2-7	ASSADSYEQY
TRBV27	TRBJ2-1	ASSLAGGPNEQF
TRBV5-5	TRBJ2-7	ASTHPGLAEYEQY
TRBV27	TRBJ2-1	ASSLGQGSYNEQF
TRBV7-6	TRBJ1-1	ASSLGTGGNTEAF
TRBV4-3	TRBJ2-2	ASSHTDRANTGELF
TRBV6-5	TRBJ1-5	ASSYSQGGQPQH
TRBV15	TRBJ2-1	ATSIELAFNEQF
TRBV11-2	TRBJ2-7	ASSLDRGLYEQY
TRBV4-1	TRBJ2-2	ASSHGSGNTGELF
TRBV27	TRBJ2-2	ASSSGLLTGELF
TRBV9	TRBJ2-3	ASSTLGTDTQY
TRBV29-1	TRBJ2-7	SVEARAYEQY
TRBV2	TRBJ1-4	ASQLPLEAGEKLF
TRBV19	TRBJ2-7	ASSIGTVREQY
TRBV7-9	TRBJ2-5	ASSLAGRGPNQETQY
TRBV15	TRBJ1-2	ATSRDRQQNYGYT
TRBV29-1	TRBJ2-1	SVEDRTGTVDYNEQF
TRBV7-8	TRBJ1-5	ASSSQGRNQPQH
TRBV6-4	TRBJ2-1	ASSDSFFTPNQPFNEQF
TRBV5-6	TRBJ2-1	ASSRGLAEDNEQF
TRBV6-1	-	ASSEALATSYEQY
TRBV9	TRBJ1-1	ASSLGTPGAEAF
TRBV28	TRBJ2-3	ASAFGGYNTDTQY